The source of this TCR beta chain is a study of regulatory T cells in long-lasting Graves disease. Time point: newly diagnosed GD, antithyroid drugs for less than 3 months. From PBMCs, RNA was extracted and then used to make the TCR library. This clonotype was detected ten times or more. Assembly of TCR beta libraries relied on iRepertoire HTBI primers together with Arm-PCR of CDR3 regions. TCRdb re-analysed the multiplex PCR reads in MiXCR, keeping a single row per CDR3 protein. The table includes approximately 440,000 distinct CDR3 sequences, around 15% detected once. Trimming took off 4 bases at V and 0 bases at J, with 12 bases between the two ends. Germline lookup yields CDR1 MDHEN and CDR2 SYDVKM. The CDR3 has 15 amino acids. The sample was also linked to a second study, of T cells in Graves' hyperthyroidism and ophthalmopathy.

Sample: peripheral blood mononuclear cells (PBMCs), taken at new diagnosis, from a patient treated with antithyroid drugs. V and J are TRBV28 and TRBJ1-1; no definite D call. The sequence derives from a man in his forties or fifties with Graves disease. The CDR3 DNA reads TGTGCCAGCAGTTCTTTAGACACCATGAACACTGAAGCTTTCTTT. It codes for CASSSLDTMNTEAFF.